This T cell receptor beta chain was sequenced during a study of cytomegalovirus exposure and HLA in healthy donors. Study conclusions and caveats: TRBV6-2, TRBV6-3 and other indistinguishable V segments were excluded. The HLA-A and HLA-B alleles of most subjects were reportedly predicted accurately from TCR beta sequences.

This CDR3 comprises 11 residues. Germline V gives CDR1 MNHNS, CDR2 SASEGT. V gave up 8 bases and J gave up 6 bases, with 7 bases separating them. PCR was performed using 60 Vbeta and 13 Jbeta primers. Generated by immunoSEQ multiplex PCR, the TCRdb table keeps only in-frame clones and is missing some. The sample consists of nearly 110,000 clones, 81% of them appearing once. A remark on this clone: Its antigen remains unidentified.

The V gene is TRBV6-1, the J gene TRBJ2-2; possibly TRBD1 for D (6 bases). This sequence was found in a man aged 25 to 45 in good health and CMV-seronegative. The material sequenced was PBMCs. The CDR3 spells CASQGSGELFF. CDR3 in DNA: TGTGCCAGCCAGGGGTCCGGGGAGCTGTTTTTT.